The clone carrying this T cell receptor beta chain was seen more than once but under ten times. Its antigen is as yet unknown. Germline-derived CDR1 and CDR2 are GTSNPN and SVGIG (reference sequence). V dropped 2 bases and J dropped 4; count of bases not matched to a gene: 6. This CDR3 contains 15 residues. Time point in this sample: patch test 2, 6 weeks after DPC sensitization. As for treatment: therapeutic diphenylcyclopropenone sensitization with weekly scalp DPC. The data derive from a study of human T cells and chemical hapten exposure. Study-wide context: Sensitization was performed using 2% DPC on a 2 cm by 2 cm upper inner arm skin site. Weekly scalp doses of diphenylcyclopropenone were given to patients during the approximately 25-week study. Study conclusions and caveats: Expanded TCR counts at PT1 went up together with patch test score, a positive correlation.

Original processing methods: A per-sample median of roughly 97,000 TCRs was observed, with a range of about 20,000 to 750,000. TCRdb reanalysed the RACE reads using MiXCR and keeps one entry per CDR3 protein. TCRdb's processing, not the authors' own work, is the source of the V and J calls. The sample lists around 80,000 distinct CDR3 sequences; approximately 6.6% were seen once. The sequence was obtained from a woman aged 25-40 years with alopecia areata. Some clones in this sample may be carry-over from other donors' samples. J is TRBJ1-5 and V is TRBV30; TRBD1 matches at 9 bases. The sample in question was whole blood, obtained in connection with sensitization to the hapten diphenylcyclopropenone (DPC). CDR3 bases: TGTGCCTGGAGTTCAGGACAGGGGTATAATCAGCCCCAGCATTTT. This encodes CAWSSGQGYNQPQHF.